Following are 24 T cell receptor beta chains from one sample sequenced in a study of patients and donors after allogeneic stem cell transplantation. TCRdb re-called the RT-PCR reads through MiXCR, storing one row per CDR3 protein. The data contain roughly 190,000 distinct CDR3 sequences, 35% to 50% of them seen just once; the ten biggest clones take up about 35%. The material sequenced was blood, either unsorted or a sorted T cell fraction (not recorded which). These receptors were taken from a human donor who was either an allogeneic HSCT recipient or a stem cell or donor lymphocyte infusion donor (not recorded which). It is not recorded whose cells these are; they may come from a transplant donor.

This clonotype was picked up a small number of times. The chain carries TRBV14 and TRBJ1-2; no definite D call. CDR3 size: 15 residues. The V gene's germline CDR1 is SGHDN and CDR2 FVKESK. Trimming took off 0 bases at V and 6 bases at J, with 14 bases between the two ends. The CDR3 DNA reads as TGTGCCAGCAGCCAAGATCTCGCAGGAGAGAATGGCTACACCTTC. Translated, it gives CASSQDLAGENGYTF.

This clonotype was observed at least ten times. The J gene is TRBJ1-5, the V gene TRBV4-3; possible D gene TRBD1, 5 bases. CDR3 length equals 13 residues. V dropped 0 bases and J dropped 5 bases, with 5 bases sitting between them. CDR1 is LGHNA and CDR2 is YSLEER in the germline V gene. CDR3 in amino acids: CASSQEGDQPQHF. For the CDR3, the DNA is TGCGCCAGCAGCCAAGAGGGGGATCAGCCCCAGCATTTT.

The sample holds a few counts of this clonotype. The rearrangement joins TRBV4-2 to TRBJ1-3, with 10 bases lining up with TRBD1. The CDR3 has 18 residues. Trimming cost V 3 bases and J 2 bases; bases outside gene matches: 10. Germline lookup yields CDR1 LGHNA and CDR2 YNFKEQ. CDR3 in DNA: TGTGCCAGCAGCCAGGTCTTCTCGGGACAGGGGCCTGGAAACACCATATATTTT. As protein: CASSQVFSGQGPGNTIYF.

The chain couples TRBV3-1 to TRBJ2-1; 15 bases match TRBD2. V shed 4 bases and J 0 bases; nucleotides not matched to a gene: 13. This CDR3 has 21 amino acids. Germline CDR1 and CDR2: LGHDT and YNNKEL (reference sequence). The CDR3 coding sequence is TGTGCCAGCAGCCCCGGGACTAGCGGGAGGCCGACGCATCCCTCCTACAATGAGCAGTTCTTC. Residues: CASSPGTSGRPTHPSYNEQFF.

V usage is TRBV7-9 and J usage is TRBJ1-5; D perhaps matches TRBD1 (5 bases). Germline assignment: CDR1 SEHNR and CDR2 FQNEAQ (reference sequence). The CDR3 totals 18 residues. Between the trimmed V and J ends, which lost 1 base and 0 bases, there was a span of 16 bases. CDR3 sequence reads: CASSLGLQGLGSNQPQHF. The CDR3 nucleotides are TGTGCCAGCAGCTTAGGGCTGCAGGGATTGGGTAGCAATCAGCCCCAGCATTTT.

The chain joins TRBV29-1 to TRBJ2-7; weak D call: TRBD1 (5 bases). The CDR3 consists of 14 residues. The germline V and J ends were trimmed by 4 bases and 2 bases, with 15 bases remaining between them. Germline V CDR1 and CDR2: SQVTM, ANQGSEA. This chain's CDR3 is CSVVIAGKTYEQYF. CDR3 DNA sequence: TGCAGCGTTGTGATTGCAGGGAAGACCTACGAGCAGTACTTC.

This clonotype turned up a few times. The chain joins TRBV12-3 or TRBV12-4 to TRBJ1-2; D is ambiguous. With 7 bases removed from V and 8 bases from J, the gap between germline ends came to 17 bases. The CDR3 is made up of 13 amino acids. DNA for the CDR3: TGTGCCAGCACCCCCTCGGAGGGTTACGGCTACACCTTC. It encodes CASTPSEGYGYTF.

The chain joins TRBV9 to TRBJ2-1; perhaps TRBD2 as D (5 bases). V was pared by 2 bases and J by 7 bases, with 16 bases between. This CDR3 has 15 amino acids. Germline CDR1 and CDR2: SGDLS and YYNGEE. CDR3 loop: CASSVWAGGSNEQFF. The CDR3 DNA follows: TGTGCCAGCAGCGTTTGGGCGGGTGGTTCGAATGAGCAGTTCTTC.

This rearrangement joins TRBV4-3 to TRBJ2-2; D not certain. From germline, CDR1 is LGHNA and CDR2 YSLEER. The V and J ends lost 1 base and 8 bases respectively, with 17 bases between them. This CDR3 has 16 residues. The chain's CDR3 is CASSQAYRGRNGELFF. The CDR3 DNA is TGCGCCAGCAGCCAAGCTTATCGTGGAAGGAATGGGGAGCTGTTTTTT.

The rearrangement uses TRBV29-1 and TRBJ2-5, with TRBD2 identical over 8 bases. V dropped 3 bases and J dropped 3; count of bases not matched to a gene: 3. Germline CDR1 and CDR2: SQVTM and ANQGSEA. This CDR3 is built from 13 residues. The CDR3 nucleotides read TGCAGCGTTGAGAGGGGACTAGAAGAGACCCAGTACTTC. It codes for CSVERGLEETQYF.

The CDR3 protein is CASTRTSGGYQETQYF. The CDR3 bases are TGTGCCAGTACCCGGACTAGCGGGGGCTACCAAGAGACCCAGTACTTC. The J gene is TRBJ2-5, the V gene TRBV19; 13 bases fit TRBD2. The CDR3 is made up of 16 amino acids. In germline, CDR1 is LNHDA, CDR2 SQIVND (reference sequence). After removal of 7 bases from V and 0 bases from J, the junction contained 5 bases not matched to a gene.

This chain uses TRBV14 with TRBJ1-6; 8 bases line up with TRBD1. V shed 6 bases, J shed 10 bases, and the junction held 8 bases outside the gene matches. The germline V gene encodes CDR1 SGHDN and CDR2 FVKESK. This CDR3 is built from 14 residues. CDR3 DNA: TGTGCCAGCAGTCCGGACAGGGCTGGGTCACCCCTCCACTTT. Protein product: CASSPDRAGSPLHF.

This clonotype has a single count. The chain employs TRBV28 and TRBJ2-7; a possible D gene is TRBD1 (6 bases). CDR1 is MDHEN and CDR2 is SYDVKM in the germline V gene. The CDR3 loop spans 12 amino acids. V shed 3 bases and J shed 7 bases, with 10 bases lying between them. DNA for the CDR3: TGTGCCAGCAGTTTTAAGGGGGTAGAGCAGTACTTC. Its protein product is CASSFKGVEQYF.

This chain joins TRBV5-6 and TRBJ1-4, with TRBD1 identical over 11 bases. This CDR3 has 17 amino acids. Losses at the gene ends were 0 bases for V and 7 bases for J; bases not matched to a gene: 8. The germline V gene encodes CDR1 SGHDT and CDR2 YYEEEE. CDR3 DNA sequence: TGTGCCAGCAGCTTGGATGTCGGCGGGACAGGGGGTGAAAAACTGTTTTTT. Residues: CASSLDVGGTGGEKLFF.

This chain's CDR3 is CASSPTSGAYTQYF. The DNA of the CDR3 is TGTGCCAGCAGTCCAACTAGCGGCGCATATACGCAGTATTTT. The rearrangement links TRBV7-2 to TRBJ2-3; 8 bases are shared with TRBD2. Per the germline V gene, CDR1 is SGHTA and CDR2 is FQGNSA. This CDR3 region has 14 residues. J lost 7 bases, V lost 6 bases, and 9 bases had no gene match. The full variable domain, with the rest looked up from reference TRBV7-2 and TRBJ2-3, is GAGVSQSPSNKVTEKGKDVELRCDPISGHTALYWYRQSLGQGLEFLIYFQGNSAPDKSGLPSDRFSAERTGGSVSTLTIQRTQQEDSAVYLCASSPTSGAYTQYFGPGTRLTVL.

The rearrangement links TRBV15 to TRBJ1-1; tentatively, D is TRBD1 (5 bases). The length of the CDR3 is 17 residues. The germline gives CDR1 LNHNV, CDR2 YYDKDF (reference sequence). V gave up 3 bases and J gave up 5 bases, with 22 bases separating them. CDR3 region: CATSSSRASPKETEAFF. CDR3 nucleotide sequence: TGTGCCACCAGCAGCAGCAGGGCCTCCCCAAAGGAGACTGAAGCTTTCTTT.

V usage is TRBV3-1 and J usage is TRBJ2-3, with D uncertain. This CDR3 region has 14 residues. V was shortened by 4 bases and J by 10 bases, with 18 bases between the two germline ends. Germline lookup yields CDR1 LGHDT and CDR2 YNNKEL (reference sequence). CDR3 loop: CASSRSGWSQAQYF. The CDR3 DNA is TGTGCCAGCAGCCGATCCGGGTGGTCGCAGGCGCAGTATTTT.

This chain uses TRBV12-3 or TRBV12-4 with TRBJ1-5; 11 bases match TRBD1. The CDR3 is 21 residues long. V shed 4 bases, J shed 0 bases, and the junction held 17 bases outside the gene matches. The CDR3 DNA follows: TGTGCCAGCAGTTCGAGGACAGGGGGCTTCATCGGACCGTATAGCAATCAGCCCCAGCATTTT. This translates into CASSSRTGGFIGPYSNQPQHF.

V and J are TRBV6-5 and TRBJ1-1; weak D call: TRBD1 (5 bases). The CDR3 totals 15 residues. V lost 2 bases to trimming and J lost 3 bases, with 13 bases between them. From germline, CDR1 is MNHEY and CDR2 SVGAGI. The CDR3, as DNA: TGTGCCAGCAGTTACGGTACCGAAGGGGACACTGAAGCTTTCTTT. This sequence encodes CASSYGTEGDTEAFF.

The rearrangement links TRBV19 to TRBJ1-2; TRBD1 matches at 7 bases. Unmatched junction bases numbered 8, after V lost 3 bases and J lost 4 bases. CDR1 and CDR2 from the germline V gene are LNHDA and SQIVND (reference sequence). The CDR3 spans 15 residues. Written as DNA, the CDR3 is TGTGCCAGTAGTATGGAAGACAGGGTCTCCTATGGCTACACCTTC. Translated: CASSMEDRVSYGYTF.

This sequence joins TRBV7-8 and TRBJ1-5; D is ambiguous. CDR3 length: 14 amino acids. CDR1 is SGHVS, CDR2 FQNEAQ, per germline. The ends were cut back, 7 bases at V and 0 bases at J, with 10 bases in the middle. The CDR3 DNA is TGTGCCAGCATAGAGGGATTTAGCAATCAGCCCCAGCATTTT. Translating it yields CASIEGFSNQPQHF.

The genes are TRBV16 and TRBJ2-2; weak D call: TRBD2 (5 bases). V dropped 4 bases and J dropped 5 bases, with 14 bases sitting between them. This CDR3 comprises 15 residues. Germline V CDR1 and CDR2: KGHSY, FQNENV. The CDR3 is CASSPQRARTGELFF. The CDR3 DNA is TGTGCCAGCAGCCCACAGAGGGCGAGGACCGGGGAGCTGTTTTTT.

The chain has TRBV4-1 and TRBJ1-5; 9 nucleotides agree with TRBD1. The trim removed 1 base at V and 6 bases at J, leaving 1 base unmatched. CDR3 length equals 14 residues. Looked up from germline, CDR1 is MGHRA and CDR2 is YSYEKL. Written as DNA, the CDR3 is TGCGCCAGCAGCCAAGGGGACAGGGTTCAGCCCCAGCATTTT. Its translation is CASSQGDRVQPQHF.

The DNA of the CDR3 is TGTGCCAGCAGCAAAGGAGAAGGGATGAACACCGGGGAGCTGTTTTTT. Residues: CASSKGEGMNTGELFF. The chain couples TRBV4-2 to TRBJ2-2; D ambiguous. Germline values: CDR1 LGHNA, CDR2 YNFKEQ. V lost 5 bases and J lost 1, with 14 bases in between. This CDR3 contains 16 residues.